This T cell receptor beta chain was found in a study of beta chain features in type 1 diabetes. Notes on the study in general: Shortening of TCRB CDR3s, moderate but significant, appeared in all four CD4+ subsets of Type 1 diabetes patients. At VDJ recombination sites, type 1 diabetes patients had fewer insertions and more deleted nucleotides.

Notes on this clone: No antigen is known for it.

Sequencing targeted expressed TCRB transcripts, as all isolated RNA had been reverse transcribed. Sequencing was performed with immunoSEQ multiplex PCR; in TCRdb, only in-frame clones are kept and a portion is missing. Counted here are 200,000 to 250,000 clones, 27% occurring once; the ten biggest clones make up 3.5% to 4%. V was shortened by 6 bases and J by 4 bases, with 18 bases between the two germline ends. Germline V gene lookup returns CDR1 MDHEN and CDR2 SYDVKM. The CDR3 runs 15 residues. This TCR came from a man aged 25-45 years in good health. The sequenced material came from central memory CD4+ T cells from blood. The chain employs TRBV28 and TRBJ1-2; D uncertain. CDR3: CASSSSWGRSYGYTF. CDR3 nucleotide sequence: TGTGCCAGCAGCTCCTCGTGGGGAAGGAGCTATGGCTACACCTTC.